This TCR beta chain was found in a study of blood T cells in healthy people across ages. Then a second PCR, running about 6 to 11 cycles, was carried out with a sample-barcoded 5' primer and a J-beta primer mix. One entry per CDR3 protein, called by TCRdb with MiXCR from the 5' RACE reads. The table records roughly 730,000 distinct CDR3 sequences, 56% of them present only once. The CDR3 is 17 residues long. Trimming left V 3 bases short and J 6 bases short, with 22 bases between. Looked up from germline, CDR1 is MGHDK and CDR2 is SYGVNS. This sequence joins TRBV25-1 and TRBJ2-3, with D tentatively TRBD1 or TRBD2 (5 bases each). Sequencing was done on a sample of blood. The receptor was isolated from a man aged 35-49 years in good health. CDR3 coding DNA: TGTGCCAGCAGTGATCCATATCTCCCGGGGACGCCGGATACGCAGTATTTT. It specifies CASSDPYLPGTPDTQYF.